This T cell receptor (beta chain) was recorded in a study of control samples from healthy donors and cancer patients. Germline V lookup: CDR1 SGHAT, CDR2 FQNNGV. Trimming cost V 6 bases and J 4 bases; bases outside gene matches: 4. The CDR3 contains 13 residues. Clones were sequenced by immunoSEQ multiplex PCR, and TCRdb holds only the in-frame ones, with some missing. The sample includes around 53,000 clones, just over 85% of them seen just once. Sequences were obtained from PBMCs. The origin of this receptor is a woman between 45 and 60 years old with lung cancer. The V call is TRBV11-2, the J call TRBJ1-2, with 8 bases fitting TRBD1. CDR3 sequence: CASSSTGVYGYTF. The CDR3 nucleotides are TGTGCCAGCAGTTCGACAGGGGTCTATGGCTACACCTTC.